This T cell receptor beta chain comes out of a study of blood T cells in healthy people across ages. Study-wide results and limits: Unsorted PBMC material precluded a definitive naive versus antigen-experienced comparison. Aged donors had fewer naive CD4+ cells and lower diversity than long-lived donors.

Healthy individuals of Caucasian origin from Russia, aged 6 to 90, served as donors. Sample-barcoded 5' priming and a J-beta primer mix drove a second PCR of about 6 to 12 cycles. Carrying 12 random nucleotides, a template-switch adaptor labeled each individual cDNA molecule. TCRdb analysed the 5' RACE reads with MiXCR anew, one entry per CDR3 protein. The repertoire has around 800,000 distinct CDR3 sequences, around 62% of them found once; the top ten carry about 27%. On this clonotype itself: Its antigen remains unknown.

Trimming took 4 bases from V and 3 from J; bases not matched to a gene: 7. Germline V gene data show CDR1 as MNHEY and CDR2 as SVGEGT. CDR3 size: 15 residues. This clonotype was obtained from a man under 40 in good health. The rearrangement links TRBV6-2 or TRBV6-3 to TRBJ2-3; 7 nucleotides match TRBD1. The sequencing input was blood. The CDR3 nucleotides read TGTGCCAGCAGTTCCCGATCGACAGGGACAGATACGCAGTATTTT. Amino acid sequence: CASSSRSTGTDTQYF.